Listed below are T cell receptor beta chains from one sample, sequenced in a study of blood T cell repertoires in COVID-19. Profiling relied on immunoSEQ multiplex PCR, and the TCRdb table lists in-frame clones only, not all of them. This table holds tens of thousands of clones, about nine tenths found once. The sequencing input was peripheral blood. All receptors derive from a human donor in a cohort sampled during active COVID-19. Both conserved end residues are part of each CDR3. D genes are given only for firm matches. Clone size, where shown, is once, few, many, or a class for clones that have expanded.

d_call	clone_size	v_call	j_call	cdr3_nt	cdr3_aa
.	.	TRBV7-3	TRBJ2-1	TGTGCCAGCAGCTTAAGCGGGCCCAACAATGAGCAGTTCTTC	CASSLSGPNNEQFF
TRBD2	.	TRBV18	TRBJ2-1	TGTGCCAGCTCACCACCTCTAGCGGGAGTCAGGGGTGAGCAGTTCTTC	CASSPPLAGVRGEQFF
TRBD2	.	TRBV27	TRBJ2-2	TGTGCCAGCAGGGGGAGCGGGGTCGCCGGGGAGCTGTTTTTT	CASRGSGVAGELFF
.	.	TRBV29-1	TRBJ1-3	TGCAGCGTTGGGGAGGGCTCTGGAAACACCATATATTTT	CSVGEGSGNTIYF
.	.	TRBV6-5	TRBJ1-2	TGTGCCAGCAGGAGACTGCACTATGGCTACACCTTC	CASRRLHYGYTF
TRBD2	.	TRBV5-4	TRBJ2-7	TGTGCCAGCAGCTTGTTTACTAGCGGGAATTACGAGCAGTACTTC	CASSLFTSGNYEQYF
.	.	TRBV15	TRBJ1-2	TGTGCCACCAGCAGTAGGGGGAGTCGGGACCGAAAGGGCTACACCTTC	CATSSRGSRDRKGYTF
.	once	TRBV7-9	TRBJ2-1	TGTGCCAGCAGCTTACCCCGGACTAATGAGCAGTTCTTC	CASSLPRTNEQFF
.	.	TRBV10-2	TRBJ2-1	TGCGCCAGCAGTGAGTCGGGCAGGAATTCCTACAATGAGCAGTTCTTC	CASSESGRNSYNEQFF
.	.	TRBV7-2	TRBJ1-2	TGTGCCAGCAGGCCCAAGGGGGGGGGTACGGAAGGCTACACCTTC	CASRPKGGGTEGYTF
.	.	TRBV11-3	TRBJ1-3	TGTGCCAGCAGCTTAAGGGACATATCCTCTGGAAACACCATATATTTT	CASSLRDISSGNTIYF
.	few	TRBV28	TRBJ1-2	TGTGCCAGCAGTTTGGCAGGGGCAGATGGCTACACCTTC	CASSLAGADGYTF
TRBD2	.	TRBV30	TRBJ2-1	TGTGCCTCCCTAGCGGGAGGATCCCCCCATGAGCAGTTCTTC	CASLAGGSPHEQFF
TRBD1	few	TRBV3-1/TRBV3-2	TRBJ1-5	TGTGCCAGCAGCCAAGATGGAGGGGGCGGCAATCAGCCCCAGCATTTT	CASSQDGGGGNQPQHF
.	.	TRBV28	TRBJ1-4	TGTGCCACCTCATTGGGGGGAAAGCAGGAAAAACTGTTTTTT	CATSLGGKQEKLFF
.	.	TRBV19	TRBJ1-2	TGTGCCAGTAGTATATCAGGGGAAGGCGGCTACACCTTC	CASSISGEGGYTF
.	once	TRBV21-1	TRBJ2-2	TGTGCCAGCAGCAAAGTTGGCGGGAGCCACACCGGGGAGCTGTTTTTT	CASSKVGGSHTGELFF
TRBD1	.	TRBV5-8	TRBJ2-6	TGTGCCAGCAGCTTGGGGGCAGGGGGCGGATCTGGGGCCAACGTCCTGACTTTC	CASSLGAGGGSGANVLTF
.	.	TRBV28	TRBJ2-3	TGTGCCAGCAGCCTTAAGCGGACCCTCGAGACAGATACGCAGTATTTT	CASSLKRTLETDTQYF
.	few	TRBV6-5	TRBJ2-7	TGTGCCAGCAGTCCCTGGATGGAGGGCTCCTACGAGCAGTACTTC	CASSPWMEGSYEQYF
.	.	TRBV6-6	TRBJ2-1	TGTGCCAGCAGCCCTGCGAACAATGAGCAGTTCTTC	CASSPANNEQFF
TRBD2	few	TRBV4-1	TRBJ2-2	TGCGCCAGCAGCCAAGTGGACCTGGGACTACGCACCGGGGAGCTGTTTTTT	CASSQVDLGLRTGELFF
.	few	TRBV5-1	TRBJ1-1	TGCGCCAGCAGCTTGTCCGGACGGGGGGCTGAAGCTTTCTTT	CASSLSGRGAEAFF
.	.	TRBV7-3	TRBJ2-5	TGTGCCAGCAGTTCTACAACAACCCCGGGGGAGACCCAGTACTTC	CASSSTTTPGETQYF
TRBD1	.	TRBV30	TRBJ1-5	TGTGCCTGGAGTCAGACAGGGGATCAGCCCCAGCATTTT	CAWSQTGDQPQHF
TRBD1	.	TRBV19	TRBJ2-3	TGTGCCAGTAGTCCTCCGGGACAGGGTGCAGATACGCAGTATTTT	CASSPPGQGADTQYF
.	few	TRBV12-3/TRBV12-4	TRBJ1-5	TGTGCCAGCAGTCTGGGGGGGCAGCCCCAGCATTTT	CASSLGGQPQHF
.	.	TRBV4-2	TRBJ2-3	TGTGCCAGCAGCCAAGCTGATACGCAGTATTTT	CASSQADTQYF
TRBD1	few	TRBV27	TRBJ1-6	TGTGCCAGCGGTAGGGGACAGGGGCGGTCACCCCTCCACTTT	CASGRGQGRSPLHF
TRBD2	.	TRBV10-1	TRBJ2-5	TGCGCCAGCAGTGAAGCGGGAACCCAAGAGACCCAGTACTTC	CASSEAGTQETQYF
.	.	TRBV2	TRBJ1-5	TGTGCCAGCAGTAAGGGGGGGACTTTTGAGCCCCAGCATTTT	CASSKGGTFEPQHF
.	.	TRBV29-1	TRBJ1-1	TGCAGCGTTGAAGAAACAGGGTACACTGAAGCTTTCTTT	CSVEETGYTEAFF
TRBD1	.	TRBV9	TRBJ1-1	TGTGCCAGCAGCGCCCGCCCCGGGACAGACTATACTGAAGCTTTCTTT	CASSARPGTDYTEAFF
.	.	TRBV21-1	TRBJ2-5	TGTGCCAGGTCGGGACTAGCGGGAGGGATACAAGAGACCCAGTACTTC	CARSGLAGGIQETQYF
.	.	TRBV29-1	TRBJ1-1	TGCACCGCCCTAGTTAGCACTGAAGCTTTCTTT	CTALVSTEAFF
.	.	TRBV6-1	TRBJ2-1	TGTGCCAGCAGTCAAGCTCCTAGCTCCTACAATGAGCAGTTCTTC	CASSQAPSSYNEQFF
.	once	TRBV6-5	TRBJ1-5	TGTGCCAGCAGCCGTCAGGGAATTAGCAATCAGCCCCAGCATTTT	CASSRQGISNQPQHF
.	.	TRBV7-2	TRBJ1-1	TGTGCCAGCAGCCAACTCACTTGGAACACTGAAGCTTTCTTT	CASSQLTWNTEAFF
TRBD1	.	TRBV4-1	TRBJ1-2	TGCGCCAGCACCTGGGGGACAGGGGGCGGGAGTGGCTACACCTTC	CASTWGTGGGSGYTF
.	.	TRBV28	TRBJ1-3	TGTGCCAGCAGTTTAGTGGTTACAGGGTTCTCTGGAAACACCATATATTTT	CASSLVVTGFSGNTIYF
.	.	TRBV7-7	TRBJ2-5	TGTGCCAGCAGCTTAGCGAGGGGGGGAGAGACCCAGTACTTC	CASSLARGGETQYF
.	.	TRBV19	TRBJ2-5	TGTGCCAGTAGCGCCAGGGGGGATACCCAGTACTTC	CASSARGDTQYF
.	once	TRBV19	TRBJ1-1	TGTGCCAGTAGGATAACAGGGTGGAACACTGAAGCTTTCTTT	CASRITGWNTEAFF
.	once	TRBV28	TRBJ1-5	TGTGCCAGCAGTTTAATGCACCAAGGAGCTCAGCCCCAGCATTTT	CASSLMHQGAQPQHF
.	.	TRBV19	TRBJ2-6	TGTGCCAGTAGTATCAGTCACTCTGGGGCCAACGTCCTGACTTTC	CASSISHSGANVLTF
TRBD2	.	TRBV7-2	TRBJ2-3	TGTGCCAGCAGCTTAGGGTCTAGCGGGAGAATGACGCAGTATTTT	CASSLGSSGRMTQYF
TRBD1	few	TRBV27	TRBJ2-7	TGTGCCAGCAGTTCGACGATGTTTTCCGGGACAGGGGACTACGAGCAGTACTTC	CASSSTMFSGTGDYEQYF
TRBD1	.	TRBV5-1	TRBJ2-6	TGCGCCAGCAGCTTGGGGGACAGGGCTGGGGCCAACGTCCTGACTTTC	CASSLGDRAGANVLTF
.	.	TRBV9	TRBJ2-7	TGTGCCAGCAGCGTAGGACAGAATTACTACGAGCAGTACTTC	CASSVGQNYYEQYF
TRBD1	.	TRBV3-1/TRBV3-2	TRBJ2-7	TGTGCCAGCAGCCAAGCCCGGGACAGTTACGAGCAGTACTTC	CASSQARDSYEQYF
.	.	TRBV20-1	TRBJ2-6	TGCAGTGCTAGTAGAGGTGGGGCCAACGTCCTGACTTTC	CSASRGGANVLTF
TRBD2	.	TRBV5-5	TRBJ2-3	TGTGCCAGCAGCTTGTCTAGCGGGAGGGTAGATACGCAGTATTTT	CASSLSSGRVDTQYF
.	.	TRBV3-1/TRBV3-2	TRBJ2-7	TGTGCCAGCAGCCAAGAGGGCACTTCCTACGAGCAGTACTTC	CASSQEGTSYEQYF
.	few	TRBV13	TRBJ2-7	TGTGCCAGCAGCACGGACAGCGGTAAGGGCGAGCAGTACTTC	CASSTDSGKGEQYF